This T cell receptor (beta chain) was observed in a study of shared clonotypes between healthy human individuals. Trimming took off 3 bases at V and 4 bases at J, with 16 bases between the two ends. The CDR3 consists of 16 residues. The germline V gene has CDR1 SGHAT and CDR2 FQNNGV. Naivety among CD8 cells was defined by CD45RO negativity and positive CCR7 selection, thereby excluding terminally differentiated effector memory CD45RA+ cells. The donors, healthy adults who were HIV-negative, had experienced no recent acute infections or vaccinations. General observations from the study: Roughly 4.6% of naive CD4 clonotypes were common to a few donors.

Assay used: immunoSEQ multiplex PCR; TCRdb lists only in-frame clones, some missing. The table shows about 2 million clones, with approximately 94% occurring only once. A note on this clone: Its antigen is not known.

The rearrangement uses TRBV11-2 and TRBJ2-1, with no clear D. The sequence derives from a man between 18 and 29 years old in good health. The material sequenced was naive CD8+ T cells sorted from blood. The CDR3 DNA reads TGTGCCAGCAGCTTTCCGGACGCCGGTATATACAATGAGCAGTTCTTC. Amino acid sequence: CASSFPDAGIYNEQFF.